The 20 T cell receptor beta chains presented below share a single source sample, sequenced in a study of blood T cell repertoires in COVID-19. The repertoire was sequenced with immunoSEQ multiplex PCR; TCRdb's copy has only in-frame clones and lacks some. This repertoire shows around 64,000 clones, roughly 70% found once; its top ten account for approximately 51%. The sequenced sample consisted of PBMCs or T cells enriched from blood (not recorded which). These receptors came from a woman aged 55-75 years who had been exposed to COVID-19.

This clone was picked up one time. The chain joins TRBV9 to TRBJ1-2; 7 bases line up with TRBD1. The germline gives CDR1 SGDLS, CDR2 YYNGEE. The CDR3 is 14 residues long. Losses at the gene ends were 2 bases for V and 3 bases for J; bases not matched to a gene: 4. DNA for the CDR3: TGTGCCAGCAGCGTTCCTGGGACAGACTATGGCTACACCTTC. Amino acid sequence: CASSVPGTDYGYTF.

The V and J genes are TRBV28 and TRBJ1-5; D is ambiguous. CDR3 length equals 15 residues. The germline gives CDR1 MDHEN, CDR2 SYDVKM. With 2 bases removed from V and 6 bases from J, the gap between germline ends came to 14 bases. CDR3 sequence (DNA): TGTGCCAGCAGTTTAAGTACCCCCACGGGTCAGCCCCAGCATTTT. It codes for CASSLSTPTGQPQHF. Full variable domain (remainder filled in from reference TRBV28 and TRBJ1-5): DVKVTQSSRYLVKRTGEKVFLECVQDMDHENMFWYRQDPGLGLRLIYFSYDVKMKEKGDIPEGYSVSREKKERFSLILESASTNQTSMYLCASSLSTPTGQPQHFGDGTRLSIL.

The genes are TRBV5-1 and TRBJ1-5; a possible D gene is TRBD1 (6 bases). The CDR3 is 15 residues long. In germline, CDR1 is SGHRS, CDR2 YFSETQ. Deletions cut 7 bases from V and 0 bases from J, with 14 bases between. CDR3 sequence (DNA): TGCGCCAGCTCCATCGGGGGGGCTAGCAATCAGCCCCAGCATTTT. It codes for CASSIGGASNQPQHF.

The chain uses TRBV23-1 and TRBJ2-7; 10 nucleotides match TRBD1. TRBV23-1 is sorted into the ORF group, with uncertain function. With 3 bases clipped from V and 0 bases from J, the junction kept 5 bases outside the gene matches. The CDR3 is 16 residues long. CDR3 sequence reads: CASSHLDRGDSYEQYF. In nucleotides, the CDR3 is TGCGCCAGCAGTCACCTGGACAGGGGGGACTCCTACGAGCAGTACTTC.

V is TRBV30 and J is TRBJ1-1, with 7 bases fitting TRBD1. Germline-derived CDR1 and CDR2 are GTSNPN and SVGIG (reference sequence). Trimming cost V 4 bases and J 6 bases; bases outside gene matches: 8. The CDR3 is 13 amino acids. CDR3: CAWTLTGLSEAFF. The CDR3 DNA sequence: TGTGCCTGGACTCTGACAGGGCTCTCTGAAGCTTTCTTT.

The J gene is TRBJ2-2, the V gene TRBV12-5, with TRBD1 identical over 8 bases. This CDR3 is built from 16 residues. Trimming cost V 6 bases and J 1 base; bases outside gene matches: 7. Germline V gene sequence: CDR1 LGHNT, CDR2 FRNRAP. The CDR3 region is CASGRQGPLNTGELFF. The CDR3 coding sequence is TGTGCTAGTGGAAGACAGGGGCCCTTGAACACCGGGGAGCTGTTTTTT. The whole variable domain, filled in from reference TRBV12-5 and TRBJ2-2, reads DARVTQTPRHKVTEMGQEVTMRCQPILGHNTVFWYRQTMMQGLELLAYFRNRAPLDDSGMPKDRFSAEMPDATLATLKIQPSEPRDSAVYFCASGRQGPLNTGELFFGEGSRLTVL.

The chain employs TRBV5-1 and TRBJ2-2, with 7 nucleotides matching TRBD1. The ends lost 4 bases at V and 6 bases at J; junction bases unmatched: 9. Germline lookup yields CDR1 SGHRS and CDR2 YFSETQ. The CDR3 totals 15 residues. The CDR3 region has the DNA TGCGCCAGCAGCCTACAATCGACAGGGTCCGGGGAGCTGTTTTTT. Translating gives CASSLQSTGSGELFF.

This clone was observed a single time. This rearrangement joins TRBV11-2 to TRBJ1-3; unclear D gene. This CDR3 has 15 amino acids. Trimming took off 5 bases at V and 4 bases at J, with 15 bases between the two ends. Germline assignment: CDR1 SGHAT and CDR2 FQNNGV. The CDR3 protein is CASSRQKITGNTIYF. The CDR3 bases are TGTGCCAGCAGCCGCCAGAAGATTACGGGAAACACCATATATTTT.

This clone was seen a few times. The chain combines TRBV18 with TRBJ2-7; D gene unclear. The CDR3 is 14 amino acids. The V gene's germline CDR1 is KGHSH and CDR2 LQKENI. V dropped 0 bases and J dropped 3 bases, with 9 bases sitting between them. CDR3 nucleotide sequence: TGTGCCAGCTCACCACCTAGCTTAAGCTACGAGCAGTACTTC. Protein product: CASSPPSLSYEQYF. The whole variable domain, filled in from reference TRBV18 and TRBJ2-7, reads NAGVMQNPRHLVRRRGQEARLRCSPMKGHSHVYWYRQLPEEGLKFMVYLQKENIIDESGMPKERFSAEFPKEGPSILRIQQVVRGDSAAYFCASSPPSLSYEQYFGPGTRLTVT.

V is TRBV27 and J is TRBJ1-1; 8 bases are a match to TRBD1. The germline CDR1 and CDR2 sequences are MNHEY and SMNVEV (reference sequence). V gave up 0 bases and J gave up 10 bases; unmatched junction bases: 4. This CDR3 spans 13 amino acids. CDR3 sequence: CASSLSQGAGAFF. The CDR3 nucleotides are TGTGCCAGCAGTTTATCCCAGGGGGCGGGAGCTTTCTTT.

The chain recombines TRBV3-1 (or the pseudogene TRBV3-2) with TRBJ1-2; perhaps TRBD1 as D (5 bases). V lost 4 bases to trimming and J lost 7 bases, with 19 bases between them. There are 15 residues in the CDR3. Germline CDR1 LGHDT, CDR2 YNNKEL (reference sequence). Written as DNA, the CDR3 is TGTGCCAGCAGCCCCCACCCACAGGATCCTAGTGGCTACACCTTC. Translated, it gives CASSPHPQDPSGYTF.

The gene calls are TRBV4-3 and TRBJ2-3; D remains ambiguous. Between the trimmed V and J ends, which lost 4 bases and 3 bases, there was a span of 8 bases. The CDR3 contains 13 residues. Germline loops: CDR1 LGHNA, CDR2 YSLEER. CDR3 DNA sequence: TGCGCCAGCAGCCCGCCCGGGACAGATACGCAGTATTTT. Translation gives CASSPPGTDTQYF.

This clone was seen only a few times. The V and J genes are TRBV3-1 (or the pseudogene TRBV3-2) and TRBJ1-2, with 7 bases that match TRBD1. The germline gives CDR1 LGHDT, CDR2 YNNKEL (reference sequence). There are 16 residues in the CDR3. V shed 1 base and J 7 bases; nucleotides not matched to a gene: 12. CDR3 in amino acids: CASSQGAPRQGGGYTF. The DNA of the CDR3 is TGTGCCAGCAGCCAAGGGGCCCCTCGACAGGGTGGTGGCTACACCTTC.

This clone was seen only once. The chain combines TRBV11-3 with TRBJ2-1; 8 bases map to TRBD2. Trimming took 5 bases from V and 5 from J; bases not matched to a gene: 5. The CDR3 extends over 14 amino acids. Germline CDR1 SGHNT, CDR2 YENEEA. The CDR3: CASSNPGGDNEQFF. The DNA of the CDR3 is TGTGCCAGCAGCAACCCGGGGGGGGACAATGAGCAGTTCTTC.

This clone occurred once. As DNA, the CDR3 is TGTGCCAGCAGCTTAAGGGCAGGACAGGGGGCATCTAGAAGTGGCTACACCTTC. It translates to CASSLRAGQGASRSGYTF. The genes are TRBV7-6 and TRBJ1-2, with 11 positions matching TRBD1. Germline assignment: CDR1 SGHVS and CDR2 FNYEAQ. The CDR3 consists of 18 residues. The V segment lost 2 bases and the J segment 7 bases; nucleotides outside the gene matches: 15.

The chain couples TRBV5-1 to TRBJ2-2, with TRBD2 identical over 12 bases. The CDR3 is 15 residues long. The V and J ends lost 3 bases and 6 bases, in that order; junction bases with no gene match: 3. Germline CDR1 is SGHRS and CDR2 is YFSETQ. This CDR3 is CASSSGLAGPGELFF. The CDR3 nucleotides are TGCGCCAGCAGCTCGGGACTAGCGGGTCCCGGGGAGCTGTTTTTT. The whole variable domain, remainder taken from reference TRBV5-1 and TRBJ2-2, is KAGVTQTPRYLIKTRGQQVTLSCSPISGHRSVSWYQQTPGQGLQFLFEYFSETQRNKGNFPGRFSGRQFSNSRSEMNVSTLELGDSALYLCASSSGLAGPGELFFGEGSRLTVL.

V is TRBV15 and J is TRBJ2-7; TRBD2 agrees at 8 bases. This CDR3 has 15 residues. The germline gives CDR1 LNHNV, CDR2 YYDKDF (reference sequence). The V segment lost 6 bases and the J segment 2 bases; nucleotides outside the gene matches: 9. The DNA for the CDR3 is TGTGCCACCAGTAAGCCGGGACTAGGGCCCTACGAGCAGTACTTC. Translation gives CATSKPGLGPYEQYF.

The chain is built from TRBV18 and TRBJ2-1, with 9 bases that match TRBD2. Germline V lookup: CDR1 KGHSH, CDR2 LQKENI. The trim removed 4 bases at V and 3 bases at J, leaving 7 bases unmatched. The CDR3 is 16 residues long. The CDR3 region has the DNA TGTGCCAGCTCACAGACCGGGACTAGCATCTACAATGAGCAGTTCTTC. It is translated as CASSQTGTSIYNEQFF. Full variable domain (rest looked up from reference TRBV18 and TRBJ2-1): NAGVMQNPRHLVRRRGQEARLRCSPMKGHSHVYWYRQLPEEGLKFMVYLQKENIIDESGMPKERFSAEFPKEGPSILRIQQVVRGDSAAYFCASSQTGTSIYNEQFFGPGTRLTVL.

This sequence joins TRBV9 and TRBJ2-3, with TRBD2 matching over 14 bases. The germline V gene encodes CDR1 SGDLS and CDR2 YYNGEE. This CDR3 has 17 amino acids. J gave up 4 bases and V 4 bases, and 8 bases lay outside the gene matches. CDR3 nucleotides: TGTGCCAGCAGCCCCCGACTAGCGGGAGGGCCGTCAGATACGCAGTATTTT. Protein: CASSPRLAGGPSDTQYF.

The rearrangement uses TRBV6-5 and TRBJ1-5; TRBD1 agrees at 7 bases. This CDR3 comprises 12 residues. Germline V gene lookup returns CDR1 MNHEY and CDR2 SVGAGI. V shed 10 bases and J 5 bases; nucleotides not matched to a gene: 5. This CDR3 reads CAIRQGDQPQHF. The CDR3 DNA sequence: TGTGCCATCCGACAGGGTGATCAGCCCCAGCATTTT.